This T cell receptor beta chain was sequenced in a study of T cell repertoires in cytomegalovirus infection. Study-wide context: CMV infection together with matching HLA type was indicated by public TCR beta signatures.

In TCRdb, the reads were re-called with MiXCR into one record per CDR3 protein. The repertoire has more than 650,000 distinct CDR3 sequences, under 40% of them found once; the top ten carry under 3.5%. Germline V lookup: CDR1 MDHEN, CDR2 SYDVKM. The V end lost 8 bases, the J end lost 5 bases, and 19 bases lay between the germline ends. This CDR3 comprises 15 residues. This clonotype was seen more than once but under ten times. Its antigen is unidentified. Notes on the study in general: The response measured ex vivo was dominated by TCR beta clonotypes (HLA-C-restricted and CMV-specific).

The sequence was collected from a human donor in good health (CMV status not recorded). Some clones in this sample may be carry-over from other donors' samples. Sequenced input: PBMCs. The gene calls are TRBV28 and TRBJ1-5; possible D gene TRBD1, 6 bases. DNA of the CDR3: TGTGCCAGCTACAGGGACCCTGAGGATCATCAGCCCCAGCATTTT. The encoded protein is CASYRDPEDHQPQHF.